The sequence of this T cell receptor beta chain was determined in a study of blood T cell repertoires in COVID-19. The wider study: PBMCs, B-cell-depleted T cells, or T cells provided the cDNA or gDNA that made up the material.

This clone was detected once. Some clones are missing from TCRdb's copy, which holds only in-frame ones; the method was immunoSEQ multiplex PCR. In the table there are over 450,000 clones, approximately 89% of which are singletons. Per germline, CDR1 MNHNY and CDR2 SVGAGI (reference sequence). Between the trimmed V and J ends, which lost 2 bases and 2 bases, there was a span of 13 bases. The CDR3 contains 15 residues. The receptor was isolated from a man aged 18 to 29 with COVID-19, enrolled during active disease. The sequenced material came from peripheral blood. The chain uses TRBV6-6 and TRBJ2-7; D is perhaps TRBD1 (5 bases). The CDR3 loop is CASSYGVRGTYEQYF. The CDR3 nucleotides read TGTGCCAGCAGTTACGGGGTTAGGGGAACCTACGAGCAGTACTTC.